This T cell receptor (beta chain) was profiled in a study of shared clonotypes between healthy human individuals. Study-wide points: The study generally estimated greater richness for naive than memory subsets.

Sequenced by immunoSEQ multiplex PCR; TCRdb stores in-frame clones only, minus some. Among about 700,000 clones, about 90% were seen once, and the ten largest hold approximately 22%. This CDR3 comprises 17 residues. V dropped 1 base and J dropped 3; count of bases not matched to a gene: 8. The germline gives CDR1 MDHEN, CDR2 SYDVKM. The naive CD8 population came from CD45RO-negative cells selected for CCR7, without terminally differentiated effector memory CD45RA+ cells. Healthy adults negative for HIV, lacking recent acute infections or vaccinations, served as donors. Regarding this clone: As yet, its antigen is unknown.

Material for sequencing was naive CD8+ T cells sorted from blood. V and J are TRBV28 and TRBJ2-3, with TRBD2 matching over 9 bases. This TCR derives from a man aged 30-40 years in good health. The CDR3 sequence is CASSLSPLAGSTDTQYF. The CDR3 nucleotides are TGTGCCAGCAGTTTATCCCCACTAGCGGGTAGTACAGATACGCAGTATTTT.